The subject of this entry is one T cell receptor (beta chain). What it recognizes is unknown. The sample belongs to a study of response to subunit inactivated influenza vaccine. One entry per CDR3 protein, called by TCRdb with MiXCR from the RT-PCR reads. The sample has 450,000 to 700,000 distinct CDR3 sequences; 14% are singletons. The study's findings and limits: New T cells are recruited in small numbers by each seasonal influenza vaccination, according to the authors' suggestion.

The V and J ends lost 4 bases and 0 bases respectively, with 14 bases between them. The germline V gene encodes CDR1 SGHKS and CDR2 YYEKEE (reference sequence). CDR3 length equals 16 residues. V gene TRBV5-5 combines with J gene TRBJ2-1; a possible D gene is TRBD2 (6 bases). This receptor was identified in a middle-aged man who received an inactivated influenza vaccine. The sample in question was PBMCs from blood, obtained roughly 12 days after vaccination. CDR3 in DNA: TGTGCCAGCAGCCGACAACGGGGGAACTCCTACAATGAGCAGTTCTTC. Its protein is CASSRQRGNSYNEQFF.